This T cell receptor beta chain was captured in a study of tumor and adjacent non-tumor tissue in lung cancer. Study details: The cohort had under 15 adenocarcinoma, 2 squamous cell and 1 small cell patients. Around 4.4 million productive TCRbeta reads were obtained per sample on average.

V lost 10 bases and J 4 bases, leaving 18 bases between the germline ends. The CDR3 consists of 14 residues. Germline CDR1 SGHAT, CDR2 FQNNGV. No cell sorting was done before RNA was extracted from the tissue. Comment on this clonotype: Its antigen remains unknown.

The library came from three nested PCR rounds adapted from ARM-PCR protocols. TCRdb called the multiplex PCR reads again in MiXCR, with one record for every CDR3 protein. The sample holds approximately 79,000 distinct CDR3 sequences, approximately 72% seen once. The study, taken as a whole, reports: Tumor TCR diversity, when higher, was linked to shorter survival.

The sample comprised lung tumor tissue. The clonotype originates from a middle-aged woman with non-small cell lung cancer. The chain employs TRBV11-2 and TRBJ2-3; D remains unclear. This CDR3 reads CANSPPSAADTQYF. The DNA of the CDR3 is TGTGCCAACAGTCCTCCAAGCGCAGCAGATACGCAGTATTTT.